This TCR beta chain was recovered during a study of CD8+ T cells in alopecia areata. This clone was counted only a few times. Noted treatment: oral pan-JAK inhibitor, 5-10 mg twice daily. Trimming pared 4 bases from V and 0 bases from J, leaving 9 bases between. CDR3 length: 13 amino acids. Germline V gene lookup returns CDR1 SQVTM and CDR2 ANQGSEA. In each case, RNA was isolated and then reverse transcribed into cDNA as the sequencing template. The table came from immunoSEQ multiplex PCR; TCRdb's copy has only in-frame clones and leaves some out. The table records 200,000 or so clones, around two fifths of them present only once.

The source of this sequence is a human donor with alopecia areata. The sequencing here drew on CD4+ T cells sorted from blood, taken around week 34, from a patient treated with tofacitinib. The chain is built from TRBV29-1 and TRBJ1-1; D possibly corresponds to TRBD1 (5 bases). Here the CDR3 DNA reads TGCAGCGTTGGACAGATACTGAACACTGAAGCTTTCTTT. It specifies CSVGQILNTEAFF.